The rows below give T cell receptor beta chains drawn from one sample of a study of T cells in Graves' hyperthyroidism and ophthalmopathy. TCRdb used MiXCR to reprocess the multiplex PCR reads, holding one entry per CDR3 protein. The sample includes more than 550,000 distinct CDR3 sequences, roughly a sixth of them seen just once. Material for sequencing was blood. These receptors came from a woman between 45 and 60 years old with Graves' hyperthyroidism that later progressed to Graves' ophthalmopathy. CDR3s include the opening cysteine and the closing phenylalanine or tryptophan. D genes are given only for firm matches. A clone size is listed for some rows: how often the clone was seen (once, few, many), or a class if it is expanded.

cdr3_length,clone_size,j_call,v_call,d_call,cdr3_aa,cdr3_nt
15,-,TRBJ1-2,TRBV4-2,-,CASSQGLSRDYGYTF,TGTGCCAGCAGCCAAGGTCTTAGCAGGGACTATGGCTACACCTTC
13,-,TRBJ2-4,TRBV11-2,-,CASRGPPGNIQYF,TGTGCCAGCCGAGGACCCCCTGGAAACATTCAGTACTTC
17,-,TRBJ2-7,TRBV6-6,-,CASSYISLQGFGYEQYF,TGTGCCAGCAGTTACATATCCCTCCAGGGTTTCGGCTACGAGCAGTACTTC
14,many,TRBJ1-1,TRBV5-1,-,CASGNGQLETEAFF,TGCGCCAGCGGGAACGGACAGCTTGAAACTGAAGCTTTCTTT
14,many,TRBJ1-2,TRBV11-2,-,CASSSLMKFDGYTF,TGTGCCAGCAGCTCTTTAATGAAGTTTGATGGCTACACCTTC
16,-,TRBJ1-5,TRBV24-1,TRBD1,CATSDPTGGIFQPQHF,TGTGCCACCAGTGATCCCACAGGGGGCATCTTCCAGCCCCAGCATTTT
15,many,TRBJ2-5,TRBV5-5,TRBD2,CASTRLRTSQETQYF,TGTGCCAGCACGAGACTCAGGACTAGCCAAGAGACCCAGTACTTC
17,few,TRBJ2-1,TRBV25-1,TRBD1,CASSNTQGAVSDNEQFF,TGTGCCAGCAGTAATACACAGGGGGCGGTTTCGGACAATGAGCAGTTCTTC
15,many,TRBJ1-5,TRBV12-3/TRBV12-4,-,CASSFSVSRDVPQHF,TGTGCCAGCAGTTTCTCTGTATCCAGGGACGTGCCCCAGCATTTT
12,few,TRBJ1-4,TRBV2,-,CASREGEEKLFF,TGTGCCAGCAGAGAAGGGGAAGAAAAACTGTTTTTT
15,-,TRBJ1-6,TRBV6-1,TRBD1,CASSERGQNNSPLHF,TGTGCCAGCAGTGAAAGGGGACAGAATAATTCACCCCTCCACTTT
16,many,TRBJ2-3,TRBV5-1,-,CASTRGPQGGTDTQYF,TGCGCCAGCACCCGGGGCCCTCAGGGAGGCACAGATACGCAGTATTTT
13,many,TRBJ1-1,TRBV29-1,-,CSVDEEMNTEAFF,TGCAGCGTTGATGAGGAGATGAACACTGAAGCTTTCTTT
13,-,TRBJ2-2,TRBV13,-,CASSLRLAGELFF,TGTGCCAGCAGCTTAAGACTAGCCGGGGAGCTGTTTTTT
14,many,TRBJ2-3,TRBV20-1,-,CSARDLQATDTQYF,TGCAGTGCTAGAGATCTACAGGCCACAGATACGCAGTATTTT
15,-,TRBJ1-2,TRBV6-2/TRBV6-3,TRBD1,CASSYGDRGTYGYTF,TGTGCCAGCAGTTACGGGGACAGGGGTACCTATGGCTACACCTTC
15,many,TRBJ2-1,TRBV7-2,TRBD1,CASSLVPGGVDEQFF,TGTGCCAGCAGCTTAGTGCCAGGGGGCGTCGATGAGCAGTTCTTC
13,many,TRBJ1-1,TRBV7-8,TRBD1,CASSLGQGVEAFF,TGTGCCAGCAGCCTGGGACAGGGAGTGGAGGCTTTCTTT
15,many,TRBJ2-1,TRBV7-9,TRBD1,CASSPRTGEKEKQFF,TGTGCCAGCAGCCCCCGGACAGGTGAAAAAGAGAAGCAGTTCTTC
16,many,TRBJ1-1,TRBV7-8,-,CASSFGFARGPTEAFF,TGTGCCAGCAGCTTTGGTTTTGCTCGGGGGCCAACTGAAGCTTTCTTT
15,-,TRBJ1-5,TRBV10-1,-,CASRGGHRSNQPQHF,TGCGCCAGCAGGGGTGGGCACAGAAGCAATCAGCCCCAGCATTTT
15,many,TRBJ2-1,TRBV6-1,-,CASLQGRGQDNEQFF,TGTGCCAGCCTCCAGGGGAGGGGGCAGGACAATGAGCAGTTCTTC
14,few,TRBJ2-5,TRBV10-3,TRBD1,CAISTGTGGAVQYF,TGTGCCATCTCGACCGGGACAGGGGGCGCGGTTCAGTACTTC
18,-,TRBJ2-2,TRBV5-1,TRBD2,CASSLELPGLAGAGELFF,TGCGCCAGCAGCTTGGAGCTTCCGGGACTAGCGGGGGCCGGGGAGCTGTTTTTT
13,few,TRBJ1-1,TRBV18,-,CASSTRDGTEAFF,TGTGCCAGCTCAACCAGGGATGGCACTGAAGCTTTCTTT
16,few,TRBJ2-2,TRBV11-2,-,CASSSGWGSNTGELFF,TGTGCCAGCAGCAGTGGTTGGGGTTCGAACACCGGGGAGCTGTTTTTT
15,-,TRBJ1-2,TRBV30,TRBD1,CAWSVRRDRGYGYTF,TGTGCCTGGAGTGTACGGCGGGACAGGGGCTATGGCTACACCTTC
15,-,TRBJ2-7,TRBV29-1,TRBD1,CSVELGPGGLYEQYF,TGCAGCGTTGAGTTGGGGCCAGGGGGCCTCTACGAGCAGTACTTC
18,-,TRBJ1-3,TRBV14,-,CASSQDRLSETSGNTIYF,TGTGCCAGCAGCCAAGATCGTTTATCAGAGACCTCTGGAAACACCATATATTTT
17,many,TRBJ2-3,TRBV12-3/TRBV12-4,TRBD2,CASSLGGGAWGTDTQYF,TGTGCCAGCAGTTTAGGCGGGGGGGCGTGGGGCACAGATACGCAGTATTTT
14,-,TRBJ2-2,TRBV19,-,CASGAQGYTGELFF,TGTGCCAGCGGAGCGCAGGGCTACACCGGGGAGCTGTTTTTT
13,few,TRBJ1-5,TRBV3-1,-,CASSQMLNQPQHF,TGTGCCAGCAGCCAAATGCTCAATCAGCCCCAGCATTTT
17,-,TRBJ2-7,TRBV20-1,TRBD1,CSARVRDRGTGSYEQYF,TGCAGTGCTAGAGTCCGGGACAGGGGCACTGGCTCCTACGAGCAGTACTTC
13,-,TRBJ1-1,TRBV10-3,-,CATRDGKNTEAFF,TGTGCCACACGGGACGGAAAGAACACTGAAGCTTTCTTT